This passage covers 14 T cell receptor beta chains from one sample sequenced in a study of monozygotic twins with inflammatory bowel disease. TCRdb reprocessed the 5' RACE reads; each CDR3 protein has one entry and no DNA is given. The table lists roughly 300,000 distinct CDR3 sequences, with approximately 5.9% in the top ten. What was sequenced was blood. The receptors derive from a human donor with ulcerative colitis or Crohn's disease, or a healthy co-twin of an affected twin (not recorded which).

The chain employs TRBV11-2 and TRBJ2-6; TCRdb designates TRBD1, a call that cannot be tested without DNA. Germline V gene sequence: CDR1 SGHAT, CDR2 FQNNGV. The CDR3 contains 18 residues. The CDR3 sequence: CASTDRDRGSAGANVLTF.

The genes are TRBV28 and TRBJ1-2; the TRBD1 assignment by TCRdb is unverifiable without DNA. Germline values: CDR1 MDHEN, CDR2 SYDVKM. The CDR3 sequence is 14 residues long. The chain's CDR3 is CASSLDGTRRGYTF.

This chain links TRBV14 with TRBJ2-7. CDR1 is SGHDN and CDR2 is FVKESK in the germline V gene. The CDR3 totals 13 residues. The CDR3 loop reads CASSSQSSYEQYF.

The chain joins TRBV12-3 or TRBV12-4 to TRBJ1-5; the TCRdb D gene call, TRBD1, has no DNA to confirm it. CDR3 length: 13 residues. CDR3 in amino acids: CASSFEGNQPQHF.

The chain combines TRBV14 with TRBJ1-2; TCRdb indicates TRBD1, and absent DNA this call remains unverified. This CDR3 has 14 residues. Germline V lookup: CDR1 SGHDN, CDR2 FVKESK. CDR3 residues: CASSQALPGMGYTF.

The chain has TRBV6-5 and TRBJ2-3; TCRdb selects TRBD2, and the lack of DNA leaves this call unchecked. The CDR3 is made up of 17 amino acids. In germline, CDR1 is MNHEY, CDR2 SVGAGI. This CDR3 is CASSYRTGTSDTDTQYF.

The chain is built from TRBV9 and TRBJ2-2; TCRdb names TRBD2, which stays unverified in the absence of DNA. The germline gives CDR1 SGDLS, CDR2 YYNGEE. The CDR3 runs to 19 residues. The CDR3 loop is CASSVVNQRGFANTGELFF. Full variable domain (remainder filled in from reference TRBV9 and TRBJ2-2): DSGVTQTPKHLITATGQRVTLRCSPRSGDLSVYWYQQSLDQGLQFLIQYYNGEERAKGNILERFSAQQFPDLHSELNLSSLELGDSALYFCASSVVNQRGFANTGELFFGEGSRLTVL.

J is TRBJ2-7 and V is TRBV2. From germline, CDR1 is SNHLY and CDR2 FYNNEI. The CDR3 covers 11 residues. CDR3 amino acids: CASSEQYEQYF.

The CDR3 loop reads CASSPDRNPIDKLNQPQHF. The rearrangement joins TRBV7-8 to TRBJ1-5; lacking DNA, the TRBD1 call made by TCRdb goes unchecked. This CDR3 spans 19 amino acids. CDR1 is SGHVS, CDR2 FQNEAQ, per germline.

V usage is TRBV12-3 or TRBV12-4 and J usage is TRBJ2-3; TCRdb outputs TRBD1, but without DNA this stays unchecked. The CDR3 sequence is 14 residues long. CDR3 sequence reads: CASAAGHSTDTQYF.

The V gene is TRBV18, the J gene TRBJ2-1; TCRdb returns TRBD2, unconfirmable since there is no DNA. Looked up from germline, CDR1 is KGHSH and CDR2 is LQKENI. The CDR3 totals 18 residues. The CDR3 here is CASSPVLAGGLFMNEQFF.

CDR3 sequence: CASSLYGSSSYNEQFF. This sequence joins TRBV7-3 and TRBJ2-1. This CDR3 comprises 16 residues. CDR1 and CDR2 (germline): SGHTA, FQGTGA. Complete variable domain (other parts from reference TRBV7-3 and TRBJ2-1): GAGVSQTPSNKVTEKGKYVELRCDPISGHTALYWYRQSLGQGPEFLIYFQGTGAADDSGLPNDRFFAVRPEGSVSTLKIQRTERGDSAVYLCASSLYGSSSYNEQFFGPGTRLTVL.

The chain combines TRBV12-5 with TRBJ1-2; there is no DNA to check the TCRdb D call of TRBD1. Germline-derived CDR1 and CDR2 are LGHNT and FRNRAP. This CDR3 comprises 13 residues. The CDR3 here is CASALTGNYGYTF.

This chain links TRBV7-3 with TRBJ2-1; TCRdb's D gene call, TRBD2, goes unchecked for lack of DNA. The length of the CDR3 is 15 residues. The V gene's germline CDR1 is SGHTA and CDR2 FQGTGA. This CDR3 is CASSLRLAGSHEQFF.